The source of this T cell receptor (beta chain) is a study of patients and donors after allogeneic stem cell transplantation. The ends were cut back, 0 bases at V and 4 bases at J, with 15 bases in the middle. The CDR3 is 16 amino acids. Germline V lookup: CDR1 LGHDT, CDR2 YNNKEL (reference sequence). TCRdb used MiXCR to reprocess the RT-PCR reads, holding one entry per CDR3 protein. The repertoire has about 76,000 distinct CDR3 sequences, 26% of them found once; the top ten carry approximately 25%. The TCR comes from a human donor who was either an allogeneic HSCT recipient or a stem cell or donor lymphocyte infusion donor (not recorded which). It is not recorded whose cells these are; they may come from a transplant donor. Input material: blood, either unsorted or a sorted T cell fraction (not recorded which). This chain joins TRBV3-1 and TRBJ1-2; no clear D. The CDR3 DNA follows: TGTGCCAGCAGCCAAGATACGTGGACTCCGTCCTATGGCTACACCTTC. It yields the protein CASSQDTWTPSYGYTF.